These T cell receptor beta chains were read from a single sample in a study of shared clonotypes between healthy human individuals. Assay used: immunoSEQ multiplex PCR; TCRdb lists only in-frame clones, some missing. The sample holds around 690,000 clones, about nine tenths seen once. Sequencing was performed on memory CD8+ T cells from PBMCs. The origin of the receptors is a man aged 18-30 years in good health. Some clones in this sample may be carry-over from other donors' samples. CDR3s include the opening cysteine and the closing phenylalanine or tryptophan. D genes are given only for firm matches. Some rows have no size entry. The others give once, few or many, or a class for an expanded clone.

D,size,length,J,V,CDR3,DNA
NA,NA,11,TRBJ1-1,TRBV19,CASSIGRTSFF,TGTGCCAGTAGTATCGGTAGAACAAGTTTCTTT
TRBD2,NA,17,TRBJ2-1,TRBV19,CASSIPPGTSPYNEQFF,TGTGCCAGTAGTATTCCGCCCGGGACTAGCCCGTACAATGAGCAGTTCTTC
TRBD1,NA,16,TRBJ1-1,TRBV19,CASSATAMTGATEAFF,TGTGCCAGTAGTGCCACCGCAATGACAGGGGCCACTGAAGCTTTCTTT
NA,NA,15,TRBJ1-2,TRBV28,CASSSPERVHYGYTF,TGTGCCAGCAGTTCCCCGGAAAGGGTTCACTATGGCTACACCTTC
TRBD2,NA,15,TRBJ2-1,TRBV30,CAWKRIQRGDNEQFF,TGTGCCTGGAAGAGGATACAGCGGGGTGACAATGAGCAGTTCTTC
TRBD1,NA,16,TRBJ2-2,TRBV7-9,CASSLVRTGKTGELFF,TGTGCCAGCAGCTTAGTCAGGACAGGAAAGACCGGGGAGCTGTTTTTT
TRBD2,NA,14,TRBJ2-3,TRBV10-3,CAIRPGLAADTQYF,TGTGCCATCAGACCGGGACTAGCGGCAGATACGCAGTATTTT
TRBD2,NA,17,TRBJ2-1,TRBV28,CASSLGLAGARYNEQFF,TGTGCCAGCAGTTTAGGACTAGCGGGAGCCCGCTACAATGAGCAGTTCTTC
TRBD1,NA,14,TRBJ2-1,TRBV5-1,CASSLVRRGHEQFF,TGCGCCAGCAGCTTGGTCCGCAGGGGGCATGAGCAGTTCTTC
NA,NA,11,TRBJ2-7,TRBV6-6,CASGQPYEQYF,TGTGCCAGCGGACAGCCCTACGAGCAGTACTTC
TRBD1,NA,16,TRBJ1-6,TRBV30,CAWTPTGERGNSPLHF,TGTGCCTGGACTCCGACAGGGGAAAGAGGAAATTCACCCCTCCACTTT
NA,NA,18,TRBJ1-5,TRBV28,CASSTWDGSRLSNQPQHF,TGTGCCAGCAGTACGTGGGACGGCTCTAGGTTGAGCAATCAGCCCCAGCATTTT
NA,many,16,TRBJ2-4,TRBV7-8,CASSLGGPLEGYIQYF,TGTGCCAGCAGCTTAGGAGGCCCACTTGAAGGTTACATTCAGTACTTC
NA,many,12,TRBJ1-1,TRBV19,CASSIGWTEAFF,TGTGCCAGTAGTATTGGGTGGACTGAAGCTTTCTTT
NA,NA,12,TRBJ1-2,TRBV2,CASSVAGRGYTF,TGTGCCAGCAGTGTGGCAGGACGTGGCTACACCTTC
NA,NA,14,TRBJ2-7,TRBV2,CASSEGSFGYEQYF,TGTGCCAGCAGTGAGGGTAGTTTTGGTTACGAGCAGTACTTC
NA,NA,16,TRBJ2-3,TRBV4-2,CASSQDDAGLTDTQYF,TGTGCCAGCAGCCAAGACGACGCGGGGCTCACAGATACGCAGTATTTT
NA,NA,15,TRBJ2-7,TRBV27,CASSPGPPLWHEQYF,TGTGCCAGCAGTCCCGGGCCCCCCCTTTGGCACGAGCAGTACTTC
NA,NA,16,TRBJ1-5,TRBV19,CASSIVDSRSNQPQHF,TGTGCCAGTAGTATCGTGGACAGTCGCAGCAATCAGCCCCAGCATTTT
NA,NA,13,TRBJ2-7,TRBV7-6,CASSLGIVDEQYF,TGTGCCAGCAGCTTAGGGATCGTCGACGAGCAGTACTTC
NA,NA,13,TRBJ2-7,TRBV29-1,CSVFSPRGDEQYF,TGCAGCGTTTTTTCCCCCAGGGGGGACGAGCAGTACTTC
NA,NA,14,TRBJ1-2,TRBV27,CASSPAAAGYGYTF,TGTGCCAGCAGTCCGGCGGCAGCCGGCTATGGCTACACCTTC
NA,NA,14,TRBJ2-1,TRBV5-1,CASSDPTPYNEQFF,TGCGCCAGCAGTGACCCGACCCCGTACAATGAGCAGTTCTTC
TRBD2,NA,14,TRBJ2-7,TRBV27,CASSLGLAGYEQYF,TGTGCCAGCAGTTTAGGGCTAGCGGGCTACGAGCAGTACTTC
NA,NA,11,TRBJ1-4,TRBV4-3,CASSQSGKLFF,TGCGCCAGCAGCCAATCTGGAAAACTGTTTTTT
NA,once,11,TRBJ2-5,TRBV7-2,CASTPSETQYF,TGTGCCAGCACACCTAGCGAGACCCAGTACTTC
NA,NA,13,TRBJ2-7,TRBV18,CASSAGPLYEQYF,TGTGCCAGCTCAGCGGGGCCCCTATACGAGCAGTACTTC
TRBD2,NA,11,TRBJ2-1,TRBV20-1,CSAPRTSGQFF,TGCAGTGCTCCTCGGACTAGCGGGCAGTTCTTC
NA,NA,13,TRBJ2-7,TRBV6-6,CASSWQVGYEQYF,TGTGCCAGCAGTTGGCAGGTAGGGTACGAGCAGTACTTC
NA,NA,12,TRBJ1-4,TRBV7-9,CASSHTFEKLFF,TGTGCCAGCAGCCATACCTTCGAAAAACTGTTTTTT
NA,NA,15,TRBJ1-5,TRBV27,CASSPAVGSNQPQHF,TGTGCCAGCAGTCCCGCCGTCGGTAGCAATCAGCCCCAGCATTTT
NA,NA,13,TRBJ2-7,TRBV27,CASSYHPSYEQYF,TGTGCCAGCAGTTACCACCCTTCCTACGAGCAGTACTTC
TRBD1,NA,14,TRBJ1-3,TRBV28,CASSFPDRVNTIYF,TGTGCCAGCAGTTTTCCGGACAGGGTAAACACCATATATTTT
TRBD2,NA,14,TRBJ2-7,TRBV30,CAWSVGSGAYEQYF,TGTGCCTGGAGTGTAGGGAGCGGGGCCTACGAGCAGTACTTC
TRBD1,once,16,TRBJ2-3,TRBV7-9,CASSLSGTEDTDTQYF,TGTGCCAGCAGCTTAAGTGGGACAGAGGACACAGATACGCAGTATTTT
NA,NA,16,TRBJ2-1,TRBV7-8,CASSLAQGRPNNEQFF,TGTGCCAGCAGCTTAGCGCAGGGGCGTCCCAACAATGAGCAGTTCTTC
NA,NA,17,TRBJ1-4,TRBV28,CASSPYPQGLINEKLFF,TGTGCCAGCAGTCCATACCCGCAGGGGCTTATTAATGAAAAACTGTTTTTT
NA,NA,13,TRBJ1-1,TRBV28,CASSLRFDTEAFF,TGTGCCAGCAGTTTACGTTTCGACACTGAAGCTTTCTTT